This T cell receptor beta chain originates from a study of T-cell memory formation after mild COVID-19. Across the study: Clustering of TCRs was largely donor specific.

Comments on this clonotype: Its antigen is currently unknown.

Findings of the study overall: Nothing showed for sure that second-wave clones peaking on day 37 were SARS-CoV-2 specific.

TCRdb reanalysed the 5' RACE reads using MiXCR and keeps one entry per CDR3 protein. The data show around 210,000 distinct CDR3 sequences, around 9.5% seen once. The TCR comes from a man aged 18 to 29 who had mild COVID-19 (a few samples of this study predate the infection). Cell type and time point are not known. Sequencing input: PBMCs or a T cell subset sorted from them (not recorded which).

This CDR3 reads CAIHRSNQPQHF. CDR3 coding DNA: TGTGCCATCCACAGGAGCAATCAGCCCCAGCATTTT. The J gene is TRBJ1-5, the V gene TRBV28; a weak D match, TRBD1 (5 bases). The CDR3 sequence is 12 residues long. CDR1 is MDHEN, CDR2 SYDVKM, per germline. V lost 10 bases to trimming and J lost 1 base, with 8 bases between them.